This T cell receptor beta chain is drawn from a study of blood T cell repertoires in COVID-19 (TCRdb year 2020). About the full investigation: Samples covering the acute and convalescent phases of COVID-19 were provided by collaborators in the United States, Italy and Spain. The prospective study material was composed of cDNA or gDNA derived from T cells, B-cell-depleted T cells, or PBMCs. The dataset comprised deeply sampled blood TCRbeta repertoires from subjects exposed to, actively infected with, or recovered from COVID-19. The repertoires were made available in a free public database intended to serve as a resource for research on the immune response to SARS-CoV-2. Samples were obtained from the ongoing ImmuneRACE study (first 160 participants) and from over a thousand subjects provided by 6 global collaborators. Sample metadata almost always included a de-identified subject ID, COVID-19 status, age in years and sex. Where available, HLA class I and class II types were taken from metadata supplied by the sample provider and were not determined by assay-based typing. Overall study results and their limits: How much clinical and demographic metadata was included differed by source and by participant, and the metadata was provided uncurated.

Collaborating institutions collected whole blood in K2EDTA tubes following their own protocols. For TCRbeta analysis, collaborators shipped samples as frozen whole blood, isolated PBMCs, or DNA extracted from either of those sample types. This clone was found a few times. Its binding antigen is unknown. No base quality values were provided; no much bigger clone lies one nucleotide off. The immunoSEQ Assay, a bias-controlled multiplex PCR, was used to amplify TCRbeta CDR3 regions from genomic DNA. In the authors' own workflow: Nucleated cell counts per sample were estimated from amplification of reference gene primers within the assay. To quantify the absolute abundance of each unique TCRbeta CDR3 rearrangement, sequence reads were collapsed and filtered. For each sample, productive Simpson clonality was calculated as the square root of Simpson's diversity index across productive rearrangements. TCRdb carries this immuneACCESS record with in-frame sequences only. Its versions omit some clonotypes, under half of them owing to an unresolved V gene in the studies checked, with the rest unexplained. V, J and clone size are taken as reported in that table, and D and trimming were inferred from the DNA itself. Counted in this sample were 130,000 or so clones; around 78% of them appeared once. The ten largest account for less than 14% of the sample.

V was cut back by 5 bases and J by 5 bases, leaving a gap of 16 bases between them. For CDR1 and CDR2, the germline V gene lists SGHRS and YFSETQ. The CDR3 numbers 15 residues from cysteine through phenylalanine. Just CDR3 DNA is preserved here, 45 bases in frame from base 1. The source material was peripheral blood. This sequence uses TRBV5-1 and TRBJ1-4; the D gene is possibly TRBD1, with 5 bases matching. The TCR was taken from a human donor in a cohort sampled during active COVID-19. The CDR3 has the sequence CASRVVGTENEKLFF. The sequence in DNA is TGCGCCAGCAGGGTCGTCGGGACTGAGAATGAAAAACTGTTTTTT.